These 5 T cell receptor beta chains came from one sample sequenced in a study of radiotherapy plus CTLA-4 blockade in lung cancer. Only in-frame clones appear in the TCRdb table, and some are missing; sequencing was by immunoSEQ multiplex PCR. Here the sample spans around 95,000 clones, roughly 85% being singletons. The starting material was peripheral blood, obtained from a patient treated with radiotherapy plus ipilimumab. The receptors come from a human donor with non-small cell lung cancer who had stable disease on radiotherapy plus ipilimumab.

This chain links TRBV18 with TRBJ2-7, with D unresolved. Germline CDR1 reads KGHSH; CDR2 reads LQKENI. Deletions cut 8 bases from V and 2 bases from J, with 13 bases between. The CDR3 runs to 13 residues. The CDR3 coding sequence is TGTGCCAGCCGAGAGACGGAGACCTACGAGCAGTACTTC. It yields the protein CASRETETYEQYF.

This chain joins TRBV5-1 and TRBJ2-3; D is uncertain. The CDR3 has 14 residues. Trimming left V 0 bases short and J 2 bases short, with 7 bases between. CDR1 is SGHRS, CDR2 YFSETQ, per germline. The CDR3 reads CASSLATFTDTQYF. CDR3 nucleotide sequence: TGCGCCAGCAGCTTGGCGACCTTCACAGATACGCAGTATTTT.

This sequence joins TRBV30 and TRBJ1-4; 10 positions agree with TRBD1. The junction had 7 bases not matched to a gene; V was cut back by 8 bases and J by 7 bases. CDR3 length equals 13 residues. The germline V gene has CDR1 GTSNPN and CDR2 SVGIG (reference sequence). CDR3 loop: CASPGQGPEKLFF. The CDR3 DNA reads TGTGCCAGCCCGGGACAGGGGCCTGAAAAACTGTTTTTT.

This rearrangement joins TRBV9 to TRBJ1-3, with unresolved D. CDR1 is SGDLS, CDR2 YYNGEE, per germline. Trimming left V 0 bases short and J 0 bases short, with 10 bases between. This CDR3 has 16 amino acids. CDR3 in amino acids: CASSVDGLSSGNTIYF. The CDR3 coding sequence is TGTGCCAGCAGCGTAGACGGCCTATCCTCTGGAAACACCATATATTTT.

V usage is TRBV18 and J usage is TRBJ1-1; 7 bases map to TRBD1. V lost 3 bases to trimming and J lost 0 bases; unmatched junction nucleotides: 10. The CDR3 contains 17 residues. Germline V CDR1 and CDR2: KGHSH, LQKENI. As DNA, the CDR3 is TGTGCCAGCTCACCCACACCATGGACAGGATTGAACACTGAAGCTTTCTTT. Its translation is CASSPTPWTGLNTEAFF. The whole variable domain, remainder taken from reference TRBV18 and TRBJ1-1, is NAGVMQNPRHLVRRRGQEARLRCSPMKGHSHVYWYRQLPEEGLKFMVYLQKENIIDESGMPKERFSAEFPKEGPSILRIQQVVRGDSAAYFCASSPTPWTGLNTEAFFGQGTRLTVV.